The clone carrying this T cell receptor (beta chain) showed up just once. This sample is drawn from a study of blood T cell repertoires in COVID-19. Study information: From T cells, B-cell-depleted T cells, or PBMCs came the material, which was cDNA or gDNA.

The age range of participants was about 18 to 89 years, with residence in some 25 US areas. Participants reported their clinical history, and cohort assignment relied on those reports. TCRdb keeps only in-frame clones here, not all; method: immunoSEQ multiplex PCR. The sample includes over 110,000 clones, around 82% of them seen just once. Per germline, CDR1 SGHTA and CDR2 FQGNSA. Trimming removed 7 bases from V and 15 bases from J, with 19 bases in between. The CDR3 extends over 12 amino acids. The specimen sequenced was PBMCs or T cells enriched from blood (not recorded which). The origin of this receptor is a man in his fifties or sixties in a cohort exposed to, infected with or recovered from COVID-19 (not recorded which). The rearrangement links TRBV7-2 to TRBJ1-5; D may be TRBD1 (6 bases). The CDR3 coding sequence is TGTGCCAGCACCAAAGAGGTCGGGACACTGCATTTT. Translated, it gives CASTKEVGTLHF.